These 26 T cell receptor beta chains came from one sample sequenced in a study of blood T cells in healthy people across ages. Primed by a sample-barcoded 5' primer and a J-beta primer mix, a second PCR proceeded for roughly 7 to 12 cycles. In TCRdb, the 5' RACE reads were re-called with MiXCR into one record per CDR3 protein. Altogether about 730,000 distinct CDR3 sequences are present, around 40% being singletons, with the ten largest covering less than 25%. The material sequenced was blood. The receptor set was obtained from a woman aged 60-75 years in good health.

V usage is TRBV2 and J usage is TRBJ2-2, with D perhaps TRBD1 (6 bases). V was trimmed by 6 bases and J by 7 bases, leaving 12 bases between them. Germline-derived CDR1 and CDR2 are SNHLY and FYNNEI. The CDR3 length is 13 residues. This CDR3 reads CASSEARGGELFF. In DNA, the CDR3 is TGTGCCAGCAGCGAGGCCAGGGGCGGGGAGCTGTTTTTT.

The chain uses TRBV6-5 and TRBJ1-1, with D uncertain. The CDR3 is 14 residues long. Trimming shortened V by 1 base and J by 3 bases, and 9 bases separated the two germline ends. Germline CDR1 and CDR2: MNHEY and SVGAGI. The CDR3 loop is CASSYYGGYTEAFF. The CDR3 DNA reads TGTGCCAGCAGTTACTACGGCGGGTACACTGAAGCTTTCTTT.

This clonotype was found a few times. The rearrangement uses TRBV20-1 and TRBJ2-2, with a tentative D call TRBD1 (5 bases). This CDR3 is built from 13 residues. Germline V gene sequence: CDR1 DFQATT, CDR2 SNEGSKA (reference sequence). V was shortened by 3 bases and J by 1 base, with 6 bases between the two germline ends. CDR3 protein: CSARGQNTGELFF. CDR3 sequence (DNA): TGCAGTGCTAGGGGGCAGAACACCGGGGAGCTGTTTTTT.

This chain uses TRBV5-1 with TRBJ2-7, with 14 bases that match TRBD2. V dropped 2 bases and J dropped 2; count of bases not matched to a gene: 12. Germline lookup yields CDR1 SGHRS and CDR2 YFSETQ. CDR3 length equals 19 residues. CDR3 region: CASSFRTSGGTISPYEQYF. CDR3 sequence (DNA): TGCGCCAGCAGCTTCCGGACTAGCGGGGGGACCATCTCTCCCTACGAGCAGTACTTC.

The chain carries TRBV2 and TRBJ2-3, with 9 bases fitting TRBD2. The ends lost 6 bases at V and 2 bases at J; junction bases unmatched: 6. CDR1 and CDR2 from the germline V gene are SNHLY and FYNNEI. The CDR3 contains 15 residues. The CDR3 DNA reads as TGTGCCAGCAGGGAGGGACTAGCTGCCACAGATACGCAGTATTTT. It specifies CASREGLAATDTQYF.

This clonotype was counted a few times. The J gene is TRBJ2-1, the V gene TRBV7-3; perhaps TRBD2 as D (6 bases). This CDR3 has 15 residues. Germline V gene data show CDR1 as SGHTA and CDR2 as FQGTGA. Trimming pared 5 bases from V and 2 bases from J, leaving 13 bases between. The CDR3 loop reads CASSLATGTYNEQFF. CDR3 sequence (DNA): TGTGCCAGCAGCCTAGCGACGGGGACCTACAATGAGCAGTTCTTC.

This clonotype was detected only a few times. CDR3 in amino acids: CASSEEGTGEYTEAFF. The DNA for the CDR3 is TGTGCCAGCAGTGAAGAAGGGACAGGGGAGTACACTGAAGCTTTCTTT. This rearrangement joins TRBV25-1 to TRBJ1-1, with 10 bases fitting TRBD1. Germline V lookup: CDR1 MGHDK, CDR2 SYGVNS. The CDR3 length is 16 residues. Trimming took 2 bases from V and 3 from J; bases not matched to a gene: 6. The full variable domain, with the rest looked up from reference TRBV25-1 and TRBJ1-1, is EADIYQTPRYLVIGTGKKITLECSQTMGHDKMYWYQQDPGMELHLIHYSYGVNSTEKGDLSSESTVSRIRTEHFPLTLESARPSHTSQYLCASSEEGTGEYTEAFFGQGTRLTVV.

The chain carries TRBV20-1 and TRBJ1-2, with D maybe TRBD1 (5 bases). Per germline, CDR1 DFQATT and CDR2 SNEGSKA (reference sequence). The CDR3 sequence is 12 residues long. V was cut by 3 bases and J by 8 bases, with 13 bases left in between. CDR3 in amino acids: CSASRGQGGYTF. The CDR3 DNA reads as TGCAGTGCTAGTAGGGGCCAGGGAGGCTACACCTTC.

CDR3 DNA: TGTGCCAGCAGCTTAGGGCCCCATAACGAGCAGTACTTC. Protein product: CASSLGPHNEQYF. The gene calls are TRBV7-7 and TRBJ2-5, with D hard to call. TRBJ2-7 explains the end of the DNA better; the J call may be wrong. Per germline, CDR1 SSHAT and CDR2 FNYEAQ (reference sequence). The length of the CDR3 is 13 residues.

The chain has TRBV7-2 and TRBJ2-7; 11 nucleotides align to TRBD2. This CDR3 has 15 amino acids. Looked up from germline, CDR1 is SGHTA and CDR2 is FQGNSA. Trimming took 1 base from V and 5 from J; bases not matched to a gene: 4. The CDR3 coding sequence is TGTGCCAGCAGCTTAGGTAGCGGGAGGGCCCACGAGCAGTACTTC. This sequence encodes CASSLGSGRAHEQYF.

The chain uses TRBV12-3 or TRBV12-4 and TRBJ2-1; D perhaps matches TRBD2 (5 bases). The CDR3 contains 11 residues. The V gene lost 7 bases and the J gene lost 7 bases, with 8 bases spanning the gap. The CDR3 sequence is CASIERNEQFF. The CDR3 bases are TGTGCCAGCATAGAGCGGAATGAGCAGTTCTTC.

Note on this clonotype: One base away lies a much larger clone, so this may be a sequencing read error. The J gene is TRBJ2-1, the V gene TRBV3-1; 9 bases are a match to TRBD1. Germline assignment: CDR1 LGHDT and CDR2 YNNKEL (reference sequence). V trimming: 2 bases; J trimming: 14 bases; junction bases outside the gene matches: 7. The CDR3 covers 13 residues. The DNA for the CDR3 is TGTGCCAGCAGCCAAATAACGACAGGGGGAAAGTTCTTC. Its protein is CASSQITTGGKFF.

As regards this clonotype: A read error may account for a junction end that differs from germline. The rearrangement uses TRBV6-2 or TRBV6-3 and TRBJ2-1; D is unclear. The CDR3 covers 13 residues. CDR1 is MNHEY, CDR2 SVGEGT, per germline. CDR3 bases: TGTGCCAGCGGTTATATCAAAGCTAATGAGCAGTTCTTC. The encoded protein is CASGYIKANEQFF.

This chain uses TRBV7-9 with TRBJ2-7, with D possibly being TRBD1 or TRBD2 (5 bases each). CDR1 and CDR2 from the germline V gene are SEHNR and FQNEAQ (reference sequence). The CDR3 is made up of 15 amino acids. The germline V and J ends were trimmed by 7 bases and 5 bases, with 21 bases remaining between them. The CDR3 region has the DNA TGTGCCAGCAACCCCGGGGTAAGGGGAGCCCACGAGCAGTACTTC. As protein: CASNPGVRGAHEQYF.

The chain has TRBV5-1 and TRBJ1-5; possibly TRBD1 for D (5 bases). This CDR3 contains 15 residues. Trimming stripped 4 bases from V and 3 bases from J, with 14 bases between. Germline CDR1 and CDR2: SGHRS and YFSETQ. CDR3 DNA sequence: TGCGCCAGCAGCATTGAAACAGGAATCAATCAGCCCCAGCATTTT. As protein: CASSIETGINQPQHF.

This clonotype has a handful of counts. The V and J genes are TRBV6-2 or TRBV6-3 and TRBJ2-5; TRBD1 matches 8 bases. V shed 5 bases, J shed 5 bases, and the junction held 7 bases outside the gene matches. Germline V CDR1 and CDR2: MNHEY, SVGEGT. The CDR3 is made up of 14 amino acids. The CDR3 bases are TGTGCCAGCAGTCCGGACAGGGAAAAGGAGACCCAGTACTTC. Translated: CASSPDREKETQYF.

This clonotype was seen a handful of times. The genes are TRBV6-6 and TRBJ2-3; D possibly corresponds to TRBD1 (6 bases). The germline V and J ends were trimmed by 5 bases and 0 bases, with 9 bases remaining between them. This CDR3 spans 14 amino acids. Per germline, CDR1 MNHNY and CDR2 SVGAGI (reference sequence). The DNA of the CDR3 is TGTGCCAGCAGTATCGGACAGAGCACAGATACGCAGTATTTT. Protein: CASSIGQSTDTQYF.

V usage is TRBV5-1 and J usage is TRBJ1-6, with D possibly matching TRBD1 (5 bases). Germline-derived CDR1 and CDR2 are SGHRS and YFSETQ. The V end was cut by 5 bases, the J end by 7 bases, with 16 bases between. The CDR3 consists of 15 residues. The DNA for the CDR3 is TGCGCCAGCAGTTCAACCGGGACGGTCAATTCACCCCTCCACTTT. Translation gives CASSSTGTVNSPLHF.

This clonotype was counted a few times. The CDR3 coding sequence is TGTGCCAGCAGCCCAGGCGGGGTGCTGGAGACCCAGTACTTC. Protein product: CASSPGGVLETQYF. The V gene is TRBV3-1, the J gene TRBJ2-5, with D perhaps matching TRBD2 (6 bases). Per the germline V gene, CDR1 is LGHDT and CDR2 is YNNKEL (reference sequence). This CDR3 has 14 amino acids. Trimming removed 4 bases from V and 5 bases from J, with 14 bases in between.

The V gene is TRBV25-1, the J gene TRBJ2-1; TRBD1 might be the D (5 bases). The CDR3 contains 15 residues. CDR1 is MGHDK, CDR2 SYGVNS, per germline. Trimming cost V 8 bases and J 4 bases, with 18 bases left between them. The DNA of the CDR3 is TGTGCCAGCCAGCCCAGCAGGGATTATTACAATGAGCAGTTCTTC. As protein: CASQPSRDYYNEQFF.

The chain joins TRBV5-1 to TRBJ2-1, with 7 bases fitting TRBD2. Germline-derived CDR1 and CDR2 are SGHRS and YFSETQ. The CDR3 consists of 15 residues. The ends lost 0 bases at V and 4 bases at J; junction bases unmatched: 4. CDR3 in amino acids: CASSLEGRDYNEQFF. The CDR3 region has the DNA TGCGCCAGCAGCTTGGAAGGGAGGGATTACAATGAGCAGTTCTTC.

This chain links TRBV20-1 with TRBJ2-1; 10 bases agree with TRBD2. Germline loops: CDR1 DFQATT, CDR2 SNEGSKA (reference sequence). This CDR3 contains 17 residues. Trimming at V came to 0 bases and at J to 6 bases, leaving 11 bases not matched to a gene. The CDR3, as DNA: TGCAGTGCTAGAGACCCCCAGGCTAGCGGGGGCCCCAATGAGCAGTTCTTC. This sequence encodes CSARDPQASGGPNEQFF.

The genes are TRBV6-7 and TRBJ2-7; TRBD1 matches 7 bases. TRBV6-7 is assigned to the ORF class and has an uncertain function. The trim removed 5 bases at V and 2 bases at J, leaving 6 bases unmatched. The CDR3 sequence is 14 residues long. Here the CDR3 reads CASSPGQHTYEQYF. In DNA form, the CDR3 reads TGTGCCAGCAGTCCGGGACAGCACACCTACGAGCAGTACTTC.

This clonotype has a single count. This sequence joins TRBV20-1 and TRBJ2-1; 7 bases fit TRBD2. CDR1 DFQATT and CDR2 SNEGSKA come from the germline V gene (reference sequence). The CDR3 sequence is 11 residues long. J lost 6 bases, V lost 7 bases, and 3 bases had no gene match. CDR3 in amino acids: CSGLATNEQFF. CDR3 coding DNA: TGCAGTGGACTAGCCACCAATGAGCAGTTCTTC.

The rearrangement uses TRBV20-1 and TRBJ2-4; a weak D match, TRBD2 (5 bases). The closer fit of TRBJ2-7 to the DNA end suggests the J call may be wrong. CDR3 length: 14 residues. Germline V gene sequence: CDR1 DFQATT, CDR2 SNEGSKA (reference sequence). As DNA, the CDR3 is TGCAGTGCTGGAGGTGAGGGCGATCGCTACGAGCAGTACTTC. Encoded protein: CSAGGEGDRYEQYF.

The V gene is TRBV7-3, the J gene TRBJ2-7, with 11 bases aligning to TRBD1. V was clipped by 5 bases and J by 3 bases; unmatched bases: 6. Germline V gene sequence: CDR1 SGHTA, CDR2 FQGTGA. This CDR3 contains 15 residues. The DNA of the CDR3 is TGTGCCAGCAGCAAAAGTGGGACAGGGGGCTACGAGCAGTACTTC. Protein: CASSKSGTGGYEQYF.